The source of this T cell receptor (beta chain) is a study of human T cells and chemical hapten exposure. Study context: Largely, small differences in pooled library volume made per-sample TCR yields vary.

TCRdb reprocessed the RACE reads with MiXCR, giving one entry per CDR3 protein. The table records about 85,000 distinct CDR3 sequences, roughly 12% of them present only once. After removal of 5 bases from V and 5 bases from J, the junction contained 3 bases not matched to a gene. Germline CDR1 and CDR2: SGHVS and FQNEAQ. CDR3 size: 12 residues. This sample's time point: patch test 2, 6 weeks after DPC sensitization. Stated treatment: therapeutic diphenylcyclopropenone sensitization with weekly scalp DPC. This clonotype was counted only a few times. The sequence derives from a man between 18 and 35 years old with alopecia areata. Some clones in this sample may be carry-over from other donors' samples. Sequenced material: whole blood, taken in connection with sensitization to the hapten diphenylcyclopropenone (DPC). V usage is TRBV7-8 and J usage is TRBJ2-7, with 7 positions matching TRBD1. This CDR3 reads CASSMTGNEQYV. CDR3 DNA: TGTGCCAGCAGCATGACAGGGAACGAGCAGTACGTC.